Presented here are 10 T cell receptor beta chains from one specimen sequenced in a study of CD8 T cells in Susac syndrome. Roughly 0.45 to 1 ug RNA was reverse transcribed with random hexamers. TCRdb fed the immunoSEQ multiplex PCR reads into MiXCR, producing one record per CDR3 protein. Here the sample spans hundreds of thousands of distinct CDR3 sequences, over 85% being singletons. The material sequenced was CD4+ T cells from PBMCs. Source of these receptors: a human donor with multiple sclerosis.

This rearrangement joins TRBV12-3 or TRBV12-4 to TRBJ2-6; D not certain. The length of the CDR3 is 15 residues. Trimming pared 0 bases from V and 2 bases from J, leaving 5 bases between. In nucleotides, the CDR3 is TGTGCCAGCAGTTTAGCTACTCCTGGGGCCAACGTCCTGACTTTC. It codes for CASSLATPGANVLTF.

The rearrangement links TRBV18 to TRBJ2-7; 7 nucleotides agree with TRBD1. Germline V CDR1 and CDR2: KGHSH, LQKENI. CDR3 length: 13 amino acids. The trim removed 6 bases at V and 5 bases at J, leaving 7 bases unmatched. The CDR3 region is CASSPLQGNEQYF. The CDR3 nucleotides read TGTGCCAGCTCGCCTTTACAGGGGAACGAGCAGTACTTC.

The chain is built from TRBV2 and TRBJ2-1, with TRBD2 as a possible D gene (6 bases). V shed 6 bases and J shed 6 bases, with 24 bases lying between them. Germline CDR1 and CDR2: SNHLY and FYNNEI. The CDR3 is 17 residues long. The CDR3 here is CASSGTRRDPLRNEQFF. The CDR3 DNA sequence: TGTGCCAGCAGCGGTACCCGGCGGGACCCCCTCCGCAATGAGCAGTTCTTC.

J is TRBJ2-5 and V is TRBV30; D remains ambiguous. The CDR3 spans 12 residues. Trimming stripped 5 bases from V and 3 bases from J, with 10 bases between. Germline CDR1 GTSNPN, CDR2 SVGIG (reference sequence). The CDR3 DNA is TGTGCCTGGTCGATTATTGAAGAGACCCAGTACTTC. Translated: CAWSIIEETQYF.

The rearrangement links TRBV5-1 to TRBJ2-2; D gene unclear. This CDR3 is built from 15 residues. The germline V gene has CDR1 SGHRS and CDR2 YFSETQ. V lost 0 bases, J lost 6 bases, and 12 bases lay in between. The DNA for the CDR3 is TGCGCCAGCAGCTTGGAGCCAGAGATCTCCGGGGAGCTGTTTTTT. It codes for CASSLEPEISGELFF.

CDR3 nucleotides: TGTGCCAGCAGCCAGGGGCAGGGTAGTGGCTACACCTTC. Encoded protein: CASSQGQGSGYTF. The chain carries TRBV3-1 and TRBJ1-2; D may be TRBD1 (5 bases). Germline V gives CDR1 LGHDT, CDR2 YNNKEL (reference sequence). The CDR3 totals 13 residues. Deletions cut 3 bases from V and 7 bases from J, with 12 bases between.

The CDR3 sequence: CASSRDGSDEQFF. Here the CDR3 DNA reads TGTGCCAGCAGCCGGGACGGGTCCGATGAGCAGTTCTTC. The rearrangement links TRBV7-3 to TRBJ2-1; either TRBD1 or TRBD2 may fit D (5 bases each). CDR1 and CDR2 (germline): SGHTA, FQGTGA. The CDR3 has 13 residues. V lost 5 bases to trimming and J lost 8 bases, with 13 bases between them.

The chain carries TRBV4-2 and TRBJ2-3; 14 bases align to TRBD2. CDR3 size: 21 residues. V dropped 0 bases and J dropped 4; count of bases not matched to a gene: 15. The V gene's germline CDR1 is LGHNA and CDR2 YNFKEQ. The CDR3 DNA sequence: TGTGCCAGCAGCCAAGAACGGGCGGGGACTAGCGGGAGCTGGGGAGCAGATACGCAGTATTTT. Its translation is CASSQERAGTSGSWGADTQYF.

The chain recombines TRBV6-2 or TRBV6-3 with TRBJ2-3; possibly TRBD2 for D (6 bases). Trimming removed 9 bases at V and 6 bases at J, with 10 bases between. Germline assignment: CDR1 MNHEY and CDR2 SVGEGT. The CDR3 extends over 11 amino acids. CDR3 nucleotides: TGTGCCAGTGGGACTTTCGATACGCAGTATTTT. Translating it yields CASGTFDTQYF.

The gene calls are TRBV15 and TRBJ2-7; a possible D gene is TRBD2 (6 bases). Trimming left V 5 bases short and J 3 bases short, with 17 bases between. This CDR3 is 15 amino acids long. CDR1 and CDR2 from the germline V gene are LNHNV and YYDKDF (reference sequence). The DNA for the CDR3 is TGTGCCACCAGCCCAACGCGGGGAATAAGCTACGAGCAGTACTTC. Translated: CATSPTRGISYEQYF.